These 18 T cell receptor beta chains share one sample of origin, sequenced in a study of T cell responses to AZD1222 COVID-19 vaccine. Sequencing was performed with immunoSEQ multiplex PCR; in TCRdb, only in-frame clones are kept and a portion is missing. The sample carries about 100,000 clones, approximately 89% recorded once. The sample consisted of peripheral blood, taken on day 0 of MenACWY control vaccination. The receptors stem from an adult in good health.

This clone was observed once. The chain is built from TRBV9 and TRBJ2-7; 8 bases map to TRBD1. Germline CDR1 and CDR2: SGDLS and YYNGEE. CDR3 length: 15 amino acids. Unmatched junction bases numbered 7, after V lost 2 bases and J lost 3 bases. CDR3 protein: CASSVTDRVYYEQYF. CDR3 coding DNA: TGTGCCAGCAGCGTTACGGACAGGGTCTACTACGAGCAGTACTTC.

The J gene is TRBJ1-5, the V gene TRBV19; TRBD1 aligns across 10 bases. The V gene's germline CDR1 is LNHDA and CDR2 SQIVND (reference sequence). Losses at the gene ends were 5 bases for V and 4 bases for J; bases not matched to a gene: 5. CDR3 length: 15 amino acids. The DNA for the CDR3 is TGTGCCAGTAGTCGAGGGACAGGGGAGAATCAGCCCCAGCATTTT. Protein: CASSRGTGENQPQHF.

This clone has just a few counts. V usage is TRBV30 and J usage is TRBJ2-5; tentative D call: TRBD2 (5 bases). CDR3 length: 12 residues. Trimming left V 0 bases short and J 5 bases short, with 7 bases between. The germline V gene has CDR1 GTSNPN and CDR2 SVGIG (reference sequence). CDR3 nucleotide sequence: TGTGCCTGGAGTGTTACGGGGGAGACCCAGTACTTC. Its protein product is CAWSVTGETQYF. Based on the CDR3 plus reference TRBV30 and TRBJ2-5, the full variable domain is SQTIHQWPATLVQPVGSPLSLECTVEGTSNPNLYWYRQAAGRGLQLLFYSVGIGQISSEVPQNLSASRPQDRQFILSSKKLLLSDSGFYLCAWSVTGETQYFGPGTRLLVL.

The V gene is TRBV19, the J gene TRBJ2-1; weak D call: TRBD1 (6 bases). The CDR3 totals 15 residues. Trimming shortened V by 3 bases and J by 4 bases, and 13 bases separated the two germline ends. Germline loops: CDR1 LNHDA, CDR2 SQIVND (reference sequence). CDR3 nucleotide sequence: TGTGCCAGTAGTATGGGGGCCCAGCTATACAATGAGCAGTTCTTC. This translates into CASSMGAQLYNEQFF.

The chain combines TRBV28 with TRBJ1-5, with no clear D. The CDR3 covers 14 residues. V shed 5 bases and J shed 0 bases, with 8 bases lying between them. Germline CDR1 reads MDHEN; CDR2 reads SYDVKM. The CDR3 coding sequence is TGTGCCAGCAGTCGGACTGATAGCAATCAGCCCCAGCATTTT. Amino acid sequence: CASSRTDSNQPQHF.

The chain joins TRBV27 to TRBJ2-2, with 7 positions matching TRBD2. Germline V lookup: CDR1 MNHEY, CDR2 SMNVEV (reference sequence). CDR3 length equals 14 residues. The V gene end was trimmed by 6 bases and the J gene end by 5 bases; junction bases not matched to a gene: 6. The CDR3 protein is CASRTGGGTGELFF. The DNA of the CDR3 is TGTGCCAGCAGAACGGGGGGAGGTACCGGGGAGCTGTTTTTT.

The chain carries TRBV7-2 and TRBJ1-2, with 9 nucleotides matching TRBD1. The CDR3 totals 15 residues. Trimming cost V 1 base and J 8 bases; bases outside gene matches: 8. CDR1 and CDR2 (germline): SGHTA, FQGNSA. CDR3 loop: CASSLGQGDLGGYTF. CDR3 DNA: TGTGCCAGCAGCTTAGGACAGGGGGACCTAGGGGGCTACACCTTC.

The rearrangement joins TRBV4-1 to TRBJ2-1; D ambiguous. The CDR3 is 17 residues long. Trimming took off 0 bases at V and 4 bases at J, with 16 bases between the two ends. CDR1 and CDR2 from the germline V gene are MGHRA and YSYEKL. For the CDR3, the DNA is TGCGCCAGCAGCCAAGAGTCATCCACAGTCGGGTACAATGAGCAGTTCTTC. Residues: CASSQESSTVGYNEQFF.

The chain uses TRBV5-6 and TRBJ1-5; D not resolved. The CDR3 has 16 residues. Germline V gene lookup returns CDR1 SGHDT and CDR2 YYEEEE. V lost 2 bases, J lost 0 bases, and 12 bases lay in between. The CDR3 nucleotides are TGTGCCAGCAGCTTATTGGGCAGACATAGCAATCAGCCCCAGCATTTT. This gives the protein CASSLLGRHSNQPQHF.

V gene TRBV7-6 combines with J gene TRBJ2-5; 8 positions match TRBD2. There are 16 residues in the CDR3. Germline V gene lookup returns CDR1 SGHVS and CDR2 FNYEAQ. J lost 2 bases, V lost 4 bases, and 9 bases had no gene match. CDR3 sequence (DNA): TGTGCCAGCAGCTCCAGACTAGCGAGACGACAAGAGACCCAGTACTTC. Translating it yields CASSSRLARRQETQYF.

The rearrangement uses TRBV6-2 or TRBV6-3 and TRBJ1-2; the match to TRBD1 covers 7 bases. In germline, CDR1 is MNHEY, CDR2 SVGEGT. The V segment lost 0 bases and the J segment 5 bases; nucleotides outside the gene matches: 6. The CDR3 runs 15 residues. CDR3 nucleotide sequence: TGTGCCAGCAGTTACTCGGGACAGCCCCATTATGGCTACACCTTC. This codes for CASSYSGQPHYGYTF.

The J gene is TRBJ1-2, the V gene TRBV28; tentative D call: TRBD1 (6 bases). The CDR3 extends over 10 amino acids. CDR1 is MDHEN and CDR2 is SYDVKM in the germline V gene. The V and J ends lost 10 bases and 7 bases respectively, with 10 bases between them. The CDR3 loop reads CATTGLGYTF. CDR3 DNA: TGTGCCACCACAGGGCTTGGCTACACCTTC.

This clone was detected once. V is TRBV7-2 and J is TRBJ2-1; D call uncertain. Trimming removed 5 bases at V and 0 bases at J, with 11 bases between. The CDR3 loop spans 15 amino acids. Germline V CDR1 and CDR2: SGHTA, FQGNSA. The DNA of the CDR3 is TGTGCCAGCAGCCTGACACCTAGCTCCTACAATGAGCAGTTCTTC. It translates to CASSLTPSSYNEQFF. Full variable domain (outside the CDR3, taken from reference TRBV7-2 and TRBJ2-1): GAGVSQSPSNKVTEKGKDVELRCDPISGHTALYWYRQSLGQGLEFLIYFQGNSAPDKSGLPSDRFSAERTGGSVSTLTIQRTQQEDSAVYLCASSLTPSSYNEQFFGPGTRLTVL.

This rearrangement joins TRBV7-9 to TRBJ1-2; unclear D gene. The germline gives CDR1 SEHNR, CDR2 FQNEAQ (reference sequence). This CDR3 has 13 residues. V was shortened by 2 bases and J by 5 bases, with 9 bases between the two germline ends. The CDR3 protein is CASSLMELYGYTF. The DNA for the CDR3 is TGTGCCAGCAGCTTAATGGAGCTTTATGGCTACACCTTC.

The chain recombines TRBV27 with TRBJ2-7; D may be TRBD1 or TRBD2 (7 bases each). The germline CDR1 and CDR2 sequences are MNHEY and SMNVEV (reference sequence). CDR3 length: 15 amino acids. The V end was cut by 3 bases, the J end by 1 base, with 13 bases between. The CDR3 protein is CASSFGRGGSYEQYF. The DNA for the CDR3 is TGTGCCAGCAGTTTTGGCAGGGGGGGATCCTACGAGCAGTACTTC.

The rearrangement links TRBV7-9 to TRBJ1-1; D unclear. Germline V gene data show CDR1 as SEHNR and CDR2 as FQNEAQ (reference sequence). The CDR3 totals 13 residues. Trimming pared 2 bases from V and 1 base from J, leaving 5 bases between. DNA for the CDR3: TGTGCCAGCAGCTTATGGGGGAACACTGAAGCTTTCTTT. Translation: CASSLWGNTEAFF.

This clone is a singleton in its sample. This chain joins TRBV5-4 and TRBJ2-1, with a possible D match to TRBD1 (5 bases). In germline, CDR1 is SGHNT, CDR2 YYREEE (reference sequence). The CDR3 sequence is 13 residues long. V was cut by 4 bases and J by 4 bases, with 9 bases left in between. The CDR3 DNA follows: TGTGCCAGCAGCAAAGACAGATACAATGAGCAGTTCTTC. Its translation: CASSKDRYNEQFF.

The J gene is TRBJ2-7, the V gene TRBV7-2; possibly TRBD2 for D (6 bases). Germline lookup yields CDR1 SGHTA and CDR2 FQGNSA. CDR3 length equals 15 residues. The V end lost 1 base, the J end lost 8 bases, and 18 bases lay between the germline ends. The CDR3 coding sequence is TGTGCCAGCAGCTTAGACAGCGGAGGGCGGGGAAAGCAGTACTTC. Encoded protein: CASSLDSGGRGKQYF.